The source of this TCR beta chain is a study of OX40 agonist ivuxolimab in advanced cancers. In the study overall: The costimulatory receptor OX40 (CD134) was targeted by ivuxolimab, a fully human IgG2 agonistic monoclonal antibody. Intravenous ivuxolimab was administered to patients every 2 weeks at six dose levels: 0.01, 0.1, 0.3, 1.5, 3 and 10 mg/kg. Of the roughly 52 patients in dose escalation, 19 had hepatocellular carcinoma, some 15 had melanoma, 9 had renal cell carcinoma and 9 had head and neck cancer. The dose-escalation cohort was roughly 87% male with a mean age of about 54 years, ranging from roughly 23 to 79. Prior anti-PD-1, anti-PD-L1 or anti-CTLA-4 therapy was permitted, and checkpoint inhibitors had been received by about 44% of dose-escalation patients. Partial responses were achieved by three dose-escalation patients, of whom one had hepatocellular carcinoma and two had cutaneous melanoma. The purpose of peripheral TCRbeta sequencing was to test whether ivuxolimab changed TCR sequence diversity and led to clonal T-cell expansion. The paper reports the monotherapy dose-escalation portion (N of about 47 patients) of the phase I ivuxolimab trial. The investigation overall reported the following: At doses of 0.1 to 3.0 mg/kg, clonal expansion of both CD4+ and CD8+ blood T cells was observed from baseline to week 6. In the 0.1-3.0 mg/kg groups, partial responders were among the patients with the lowest normalized peripheral clonal expansion, particularly in CD8+ T cells. Low levels of normalized T-cell clonal expansion were also seen in some patients who did not respond. After ivuxolimab, expanded clones were on average more numerous among CD8+ T cells than among CD4+ T cells. The antigen specificity of the clonally expanded peripheral T cells was not determined.

From its cysteine to its phenylalanine, the CDR3 spans 16 amino acids. Only the CDR3 DNA is retained, 48 bases long and in frame from the first base. At the junction V is shortened by 4 bases and J by 2 bases; bases outside the gene matches: 10. The germline V gene sets CDR1 to SGHRS and CDR2 to YFSETQ. In regard to this clone: Its specific antigen is unknown. No base quality values were provided; no much bigger clone lies one nucleotide off.

Genomic DNA was extracted from sorted cells for sequencing of the TCRbeta CDR3 region. The immunoSEQ Assay was used to sequence the TCRbeta CDR3 regions. Imported from immuneACCESS, the table was reduced by TCRdb to in-frame sequences with V and J called. These copies leave out some clones; in studies compared against another copy, an unresolved V gene accounts for under half, and the cause of the remainder is not known. The sample table lists about 95,000 clones, roughly 90% of them with a count of one. The ten largest clonotypes hold 2.6% of the sample. Patients with a history of autoimmune disease or receiving systemic immunosuppression were excluded from the trial. In every dose cohort, peripheral blood was drawn for TCR sequencing at baseline, cycle 4 day 1, and cycle 7 day 1. Samples were obtained from an open-label, multicenter, first-in-human phase I dose-escalation trial of ivuxolimab. The trial enrolled adults with locally advanced or metastatic head and neck squamous cell, hepatocellular, melanoma or renal cell carcinoma. Before TCR sequencing, CD4+ and CD8+ T cells were separately sorted from peripheral blood.

The rearranged chain carries TRBV5-1 and TRBJ2-3; the central 7 bases match TRBD1. The clonotype originates from an adult with an advanced solid tumor such as melanoma, head and neck, liver or kidney cancer. The specimen was CD4+ or CD8+ T cells sorted from blood, collected in a trial of the OX40 agonist ivuxolimab. At the DNA level, the sequence is TGCGCCAGCAGCCCCCCCCACAGGGGATCCACAGATACGCAGTATTTT. It codes for CASSPPHRGSTDTQYF. Here the CDR3 is joined to the reference TRBV5-1 and TRBJ2-3 genes, and the full variable domain is: KAGVTQTPRYLIKTRGQQVTLSCSPISGHRSVSWYQQTPGQGLQFLFEYFSETQRNKGNFPGRFSGRQFSNSRSEMNVSTLELGDSALYLCASSPPHRGSTDTQYFGPGTRLTVL.